Presented here are 5 T cell receptor beta chains from one specimen sequenced in a study of blood T cell repertoires in COVID-19. Clones were sequenced by immunoSEQ multiplex PCR, and TCRdb holds only the in-frame ones, with some missing. The data contain 39,000 or so clones, approximately 80% of them seen just once; the ten biggest clones take up 10%. Sequencing used peripheral blood. These receptors originate from a man in his 60s in a cohort sampled during active COVID-19.

This clone showed up just a few times. The CDR3 sequence is CASSHQPGTSGVQETQYF. In DNA, the CDR3 is TGTGCCAGCAGTCACCAACCCGGGACTAGCGGGGTTCAAGAGACCCAGTACTTC. The chain joins TRBV6-2 or TRBV6-3 to TRBJ2-5, with TRBD2 matching 13 bases. J gave up 2 bases and V 5 bases, and 11 bases lay outside the gene matches. There are 18 residues in the CDR3. Germline loops: CDR1 MNHEY, CDR2 SVGEGT.

The chain is built from TRBV6-6 and TRBJ2-7; 8 nucleotides align to TRBD2. Germline V gene sequence: CDR1 MNHNY, CDR2 SVGAGI (reference sequence). The CDR3 spans 14 residues. The ends lost 5 bases at V and 0 bases at J; junction bases unmatched: 3. CDR3 DNA sequence: TGTGCCAGCAGTCCGCTAGCGGGCTCCTACGAGCAGTACTTC. It translates to CASSPLAGSYEQYF.

This chain uses TRBV7-6 with TRBJ2-1, with D perhaps TRBD2 (5 bases). CDR3 length: 17 amino acids. From germline, CDR1 is SGHVS and CDR2 FNYEAQ. Trimming cost V 4 bases and J 0 bases, with 16 bases left between them. This chain's CDR3 is CASSSGGGQSSYNEQFF. CDR3 nucleotides: TGTGCCAGCAGCTCAGGCGGCGGGCAGAGCTCCTACAATGAGCAGTTCTTC.

The genes are TRBV6-5 and TRBJ1-5; 7 bases are a match to TRBD1. Germline trimming cut 2 bases from V and 7 bases from J; bases unmatched to any gene: 5. Germline CDR1 MNHEY, CDR2 SVGAGI. The CDR3 is 14 amino acids. As DNA, the CDR3 is TGTGCCAGCAGTTACGAACAGGGGAGCCAGCCCCAGCATTTT. Protein: CASSYEQGSQPQHF.

The chain combines TRBV5-6 with TRBJ2-7, with a weak D call TRBD1 (6 bases). The germline gives CDR1 SGHDT, CDR2 YYEEEE. The CDR3 contains 16 residues. Deletions cut 3 bases from V and 0 bases from J, with 16 bases between. The CDR3 nucleotides are TGTGCCAGCAGCTCACCTCCAGGGGTCTCCTCCTACGAGCAGTACTTC. This codes for CASSSPPGVSSYEQYF.